The clone carrying this TCR beta chain was counted between two and nine times. The data derive from a study of T cell clonotyping in hematopoietic cell transplantation. Data came from immunoSEQ multiplex PCR; TCRdb stores just in-frame clones and leaves some out. The top ten hold about 6% of the sample, which has roughly 49,000 clones, more than 75% seen once. The time point denotes: recipient sample about 28 days before transplant, after cytoreduction. Germline V gives CDR1 MDHEN, CDR2 SYDVKM. CDR3 size: 15 residues. The V and J ends lost 2 bases and 2 bases, in that order; junction bases with no gene match: 2.

The chain has TRBV28 and TRBJ1-2; 10 positions match TRBD1. The clonotype was recovered from a man aged 55 to 70 with biphenotypic leukemia. Some clones in this sample may be carry-over from other donors' samples. The starting material was peripheral blood mononuclear cells, obtained before stem cell transplant. The CDR3 spells CASSLGGQGNYGYTF. As DNA, the CDR3 is TGTGCCAGCAGTTTAGGGGGACAGGGGAACTATGGCTACACCTTC.